Listed here are 28 T cell receptor beta chains from one sample, sequenced in a study of immune heterogeneity within non-small cell lung tumors. The template for each sample was 600 ng of genomic DNA, which had been extracted from bulk tumor tissue. Every primary tumor yielded several biopsies, spaced far apart, that were taken during surgery. Patients went through curative surgery, and their non-small cell lung cancer was untreated and newly diagnosed. Using 32 V and 13 J primers, multiplex PCR amplified TCR beta CDR3. A single record per CDR3 protein comes from TCRdb applying MiXCR to the multiplex PCR reads. The sample comprises approximately 11,000 distinct CDR3 sequences, roughly 30% of which are singletons, and about 8% rests with the top ten. Sequenced material: lung tumor tissue. Receptor source: a woman aged 55-69 years with non-small cell lung cancer.

V usage is TRBV18 and J usage is TRBJ1-6; D is undetermined. Germline V gives CDR1 KGHSH, CDR2 LQKENI. The CDR3 contains 17 residues. The V and J ends lost 3 bases and 3 bases respectively, with 15 bases between them. The CDR3 spells CASSPQTGRNYNSPLHF. In DNA form, the CDR3 reads TGTGCCAGCTCACCCCAAACCGGGAGAAACTATAATTCACCCCTCCACTTT.

This clonotype was seen repeatedly, ten times or more. The chain has TRBV11-2 and TRBJ2-1; TRBD2 matches at 8 bases. This CDR3 is built from 17 residues. Germline assignment: CDR1 SGHAT and CDR2 FQNNGV. V shed 1 base and J 8 bases; nucleotides not matched to a gene: 13. CDR3 sequence: CASSLASSSGFRDEQFF. The CDR3 region has the DNA TGTGCCAGCAGCTTAGCGAGCTCTAGCGGGTTCAGGGATGAGCAGTTCTTC. Supplemented by reference TRBV11-2 and TRBJ2-1, the full variable domain reads EAGVAQSPRYKIIEKRQSVAFWCNPISGHATLYWYQQILGQGPKLLIQFQNNGVVDDSQLPKDRFSAERLKGVDSTLKIQPAKLEDSAVYLCASSLASSSGFRDEQFFGPGTRLTVL.

Worth noting for this clonotype: A read error may explain this, as a much larger clone is one base away. The V gene is TRBV19, the J gene TRBJ2-1; tentatively, D is TRBD2 (5 bases). The germline V gene encodes CDR1 LNHDA and CDR2 SQIVND (reference sequence). There are 16 residues in the CDR3. The CDR3 bases are TGTGCCTGTAGTATTGGTACGGGGTGGACCTACAATGAGCAGTTCTTC. Amino acids: CACSIGTGWTYNEQFF.

This sequence joins TRBV28 and TRBJ1-6, with D unresolved. Germline V gene lookup returns CDR1 MDHEN and CDR2 SYDVKM. Between the trimmed V and J ends, which lost 5 bases and 7 bases, there was a span of 15 bases. This CDR3 region has 15 residues. The CDR3 loop reads CASSPMGRRNSPLHF. The CDR3 DNA follows: TGTGCCAGCAGTCCTATGGGGAGGAGGAATTCACCCCTCCACTTT.

This clonotype is categorized as medium-sized (0.01 to 0.1%). The chain employs TRBV28 and TRBJ1-2, with a weak D call TRBD1 (6 bases). The CDR3 is 15 residues long. The V end lost 2 bases, the J end lost 8 bases, and 18 bases lay between the germline ends. Germline lookup yields CDR1 MDHEN and CDR2 SYDVKM. The CDR3 region is CASSLGGQGIGGYTF. The CDR3 DNA is TGTGCCAGCAGTTTAGGTGGCCAGGGGATCGGAGGCTACACCTTC.

A remark on this clonotype: This may be a read error, as it is one base from a much larger clone. The gene calls are TRBV6-9 and TRBJ2-1; D gene ambiguous. The germline CDR1 and CDR2 sequences are MNHGY and SVAAGI. With 3 bases removed from V and 6 bases from J, the gap between germline ends came to 12 bases. This CDR3 spans 14 amino acids. CDR3: CASSYKVVGNEQFF. CDR3 nucleotides: TGTGCCAGCAGTTACAAGGTAGTAGGCAATGAGCAGTTCTTC.

This clonotype showed up many times. The genes are TRBV12-3 or TRBV12-4 and TRBJ1-4; perhaps TRBD1 as D (5 bases). The CDR3 runs 14 residues. V lost 5 bases and J lost 5, with 12 bases in between. The DNA for the CDR3 is TGTGCCAGCAGTAGCAGGGTAGCAAATGAAAAACTGTTTTTT. Translation gives CASSSRVANEKLFF.

The rearrangement joins TRBV28 to TRBJ1-5; TRBD1 might be the D (6 bases). The length of the CDR3 is 13 residues. Trimming took 5 bases from V and 11 from J, leaving 16 bases between them. The germline V gene has CDR1 MDHEN and CDR2 SYDVKM. The CDR3 is CASSQGPRQAQHF. The CDR3 DNA is TGTGCCAGCAGTCAGGGGCCAAGGCAGGCCCAGCATTTT.

The chain has TRBV6-6 and TRBJ1-1, with D perhaps matching TRBD1 (5 bases). The germline V gene encodes CDR1 MNHNY and CDR2 SVGAGI (reference sequence). There are 14 residues in the CDR3. The V end was cut by 2 bases, the J end by 6 bases, with 13 bases between. The CDR3 coding sequence is TGTGCCAGCAGTTACCGGGGCAGGGAGGCTGAAGCTTTCTTT. Protein: CASSYRGREAEAFF.

This clonotype is categorized as medium-sized. This chain uses TRBV7-2 with TRBJ2-3; no reliable D call. CDR1 and CDR2 from the germline V gene are SGHTA and FQGNSA. The V end lost 0 bases, the J end lost 0 bases, and 7 bases lay between the germline ends. CDR3 length: 15 amino acids. CDR3 protein: CASSLAPASTDTQYF. The DNA of the CDR3 is TGTGCCAGCAGCTTAGCTCCTGCTAGCACAGATACGCAGTATTTT.

In this sample, this clonotype turned up many times. The CDR3 coding sequence is TGTGCCAGCAGTGAAGTTATCCAGGAGGTGACGTTGAGGGCGACCCAGTACTTC. This sequence encodes CASSEVIQEVTLRATQYF. The gene calls are TRBV6-1 and TRBJ2-5; tentative D call: TRBD2 (5 bases). V was pared by 1 base and J by 7 bases, with 25 bases between. The CDR3 contains 18 residues. Germline CDR1 MNHNS, CDR2 SASEGT.

By its share, this clonotype is medium-sized. The rearrangement links TRBV19 to TRBJ1-5; D not certain. Trimming stripped 6 bases from V and 7 bases from J, with 16 bases between. The germline gives CDR1 LNHDA, CDR2 SQIVND (reference sequence). The CDR3 spans 14 residues. In DNA form, the CDR3 reads TGTGCCAGTAGCTATACTGTGACCCACCAGCCCCAGCATTTT. Amino acid sequence: CASSYTVTHQPQHF. The whole variable domain, filled in from reference TRBV19 and TRBJ1-5, reads DGGITQSPKYLFRKEGQNVTLSCEQNLNHDAMYWYRQDPGQGLRLIYYSQIVNDFQKGDIAEGYSVSREKKESFPLTVTSAQKNPTAFYLCASSYTVTHQPQHFGDGTRLSIL.

A note on this clonotype: This could be a read error, since a much larger clone is one nucleotide away. This likely comes from a read error, as the CDR3 has no conserved phenylalanine or tryptophan at its end. The V gene is TRBV11-2, the J gene TRBJ1-2; maybe TRBD1 (5 bases). Trimming left V 0 bases short and J 7 bases short, with 15 bases between. This CDR3 has 15 amino acids. The germline V gene encodes CDR1 SGHAT and CDR2 FQNNGV. In DNA, the CDR3 is TGTGCCAGCAGCTTAGATCAGGGAGGGACGGGTGGCTACACCTTA. Amino acids: CASSLDQGGTGGYTL.

This clonotype was observed a few times. The rearrangement links TRBV18 to TRBJ1-1, with TRBD1 matching 8 bases. Trimming took 5 bases from V and 1 from J; bases not matched to a gene: 0. From germline, CDR1 is KGHSH and CDR2 LQKENI. The CDR3 spans 13 residues. The CDR3 DNA reads as TGTGCCAGCTCAGGACAGGGGAACACTGAAGCTTTCTTT. This codes for CASSGQGNTEAFF.

The gene calls are TRBV30 and TRBJ2-1; 10 bases line up with TRBD2. The germline gives CDR1 GTSNPN, CDR2 SVGIG (reference sequence). V dropped 4 bases and J dropped 6; count of bases not matched to a gene: 6. CDR3 length equals 14 residues. CDR3 sequence reads: CAWTPGLAINEQFF. As DNA, the CDR3 is TGTGCCTGGACACCGGGACTAGCGATCAATGAGCAGTTCTTC.

This clonotype qualifies as medium-sized. The chain couples TRBV7-2 to TRBJ2-3, with D possibly matching TRBD1 (6 bases). This CDR3 has 14 residues. Per germline, CDR1 SGHTA and CDR2 FQGNSA. Trimming pared 3 bases from V and 2 bases from J, leaving 9 bases between. The CDR3 spells CASSFRTATDTQYF. The CDR3 bases are TGTGCCAGCAGCTTCAGGACAGCCACAGATACGCAGTATTTT.

As for this clonotype: A much larger clone differs by one base, so this may be a read error. V and J are TRBV7-2 and TRBJ2-7, with 7 bases fitting TRBD2. This CDR3 comprises 15 residues. Per germline, CDR1 SGHTA and CDR2 FQGNSA. Trimming took 1 base from V and 5 from J; bases not matched to a gene: 8. The CDR3 region is CASSLDGGSLDEQYV. The CDR3 bases are TGTGCCAGCAGCTTAGACGGCGGGAGCCTCGACGAGCAGTACGTC.

By its share, this clonotype is medium-sized. The chain couples TRBV20-1 to TRBJ2-5, with 9 bases lining up with TRBD1. The CDR3 is 14 residues long. CDR1 and CDR2 (germline): DFQATT, SNEGSKA (reference sequence). V dropped 2 bases and J dropped 1; count of bases not matched to a gene: 2. The CDR3 spells CSARWDRVQETQYF. Here the CDR3 DNA reads TGCAGTGCTAGATGGGACAGGGTCCAAGAGACCCAGTACTTC.

This clonotype was seen many times. The chain has TRBV19 and TRBJ1-2; D is unclear. Germline V CDR1 and CDR2: LNHDA, SQIVND (reference sequence). Trimming took 1 base from V and 3 from J, leaving 9 bases between them. This CDR3 contains 14 residues. CDR3 DNA sequence: TGTGCCAGTAGTATAGGAAGCGACCACTATGGCTACACCTTC. Translation gives CASSIGSDHYGYTF.

V and J are TRBV6-1 and TRBJ2-5; D may be TRBD1 (5 bases). Germline lookup yields CDR1 MNHNS and CDR2 SASEGT. Trimming took off 5 bases at V and 6 bases at J, with 10 bases between the two ends. The CDR3 is 12 amino acids. DNA for the CDR3: TGTGCCAGCAGTCAGGGCGGAAAGACCCAGTACTTC. Translation: CASSQGGKTQYF.

With respect to this clonotype: This may arise from a read error, as a much more abundant clone is one base away. The chain is built from TRBV27 and TRBJ2-1; tentatively, D is TRBD2 (6 bases). The CDR3 spans 14 residues. Germline loops: CDR1 MNHEY, CDR2 SMNVEV (reference sequence). CDR3 DNA sequence: TGTGCCAGCAGGGACGGAGGGTCCTACAATGAGCAGCTCTTC. It translates to CASRDGGSYNEQLF.

This clonotype was seen ten or more times. V is TRBV6-1 and J is TRBJ1-1, with 7 bases aligning to TRBD1. Germline V gives CDR1 MNHNS, CDR2 SASEGT. The CDR3 is made up of 11 amino acids. Germline trimming cut 10 bases from V and 11 bases from J; bases unmatched to any gene: 10. CDR3 in DNA: TGTGCCACCAAACAGGGGCCGTTGGCTTTCTTT. As protein: CATKQGPLAFF.

The chain links TRBV7-9 to TRBJ1-1, with D perhaps TRBD1 (5 bases). CDR3 size: 14 residues. V dropped 5 bases and J dropped 3 bases, with 13 bases sitting between them. Germline lookup yields CDR1 SEHNR and CDR2 FQNEAQ (reference sequence). In DNA, the CDR3 is TGTGCCAGCAGCCAAATGGACACGGACACTGAAGCTTTCTTT. Translated, it gives CASSQMDTDTEAFF.

This clonotype was seen ten or more times. CDR3 sequence (DNA): TGTGCCACCAGTGATTTGGGGGGCGCAGATACGCAGTATTTT. It translates to CATSDLGGADTQYF. The chain employs TRBV24-1 and TRBJ2-3; perhaps TRBD1 as D (6 bases). This CDR3 is 14 amino acids long. CDR1 and CDR2 (germline): KGHDR, SFDVKD. The V end lost 0 bases, the J end lost 4 bases, and 7 bases lay between the germline ends.

Ten or more counts support this clonotype. V gene TRBV7-9 combines with J gene TRBJ1-4; 9 bases fit TRBD1. The CDR3 sequence is 18 residues long. The germline CDR1 and CDR2 sequences are SEHNR and FQNEAQ (reference sequence). The V segment lost 3 bases and the J segment 7 bases; nucleotides outside the gene matches: 15. In DNA, the CDR3 is TGTGCCAGCAGCTTCGGTGGGGACAGGGATGAGGGTGGTGAAAAACTGTTTTTT. Its translation: CASSFGGDRDEGGEKLFF.

A word on this clonotype: Just one base apart from a much larger clone, this may be a read error. This chain joins TRBV24-1 and TRBJ2-1; D is perhaps TRBD2 (5 bases). The CDR3 runs to 15 residues. CDR1 and CDR2 from the germline V gene are KGHDR and SFDVKD. The ends were cut back, 6 bases at V and 7 bases at J, with 18 bases in the middle. CDR3 bases: TGTGCCACCAGTTCCCAGGACTCCCCCTCAAATGAGCAGTTCTTC. It translates to CATSSQDSPSNEQFF.

In this sample, this clonotype is medium-sized. This sequence joins TRBV27 and TRBJ1-2; D is perhaps TRBD1 (5 bases). The CDR3 totals 13 residues. Germline V CDR1 and CDR2: MNHEY, SMNVEV (reference sequence). Trimming removed 5 bases at V and 5 bases at J, with 12 bases between. The CDR3 DNA reads as TGTGCCAGCAGTGCGGGACGGCTTTATGGCTACACCTTC. This codes for CASSAGRLYGYTF.

The V gene is TRBV28, the J gene TRBJ2-2; no firm D call. Trimming removed 6 bases from V and 2 bases from J, with 10 bases in between. CDR1 is MDHEN and CDR2 is SYDVKM in the germline V gene. The CDR3 consists of 14 residues. CDR3 sequence reads: CASRLPPNTGELFF. The CDR3 DNA follows: TGTGCCAGCAGACTTCCCCCTAACACCGGGGAGCTGTTTTTT.